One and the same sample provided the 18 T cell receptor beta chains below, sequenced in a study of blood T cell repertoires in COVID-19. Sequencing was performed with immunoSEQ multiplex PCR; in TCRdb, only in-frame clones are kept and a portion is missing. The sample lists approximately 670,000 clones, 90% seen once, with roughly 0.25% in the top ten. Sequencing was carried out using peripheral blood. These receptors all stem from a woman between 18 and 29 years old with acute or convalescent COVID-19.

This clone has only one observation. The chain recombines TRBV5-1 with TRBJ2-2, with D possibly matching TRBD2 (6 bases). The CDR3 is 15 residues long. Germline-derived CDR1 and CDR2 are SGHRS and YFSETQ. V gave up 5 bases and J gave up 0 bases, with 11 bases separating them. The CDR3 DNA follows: TGCGCCAGCAGTTGGGACTTTACGAACACCGGGGAGCTGTTTTTT. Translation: CASSWDFTNTGELFF.

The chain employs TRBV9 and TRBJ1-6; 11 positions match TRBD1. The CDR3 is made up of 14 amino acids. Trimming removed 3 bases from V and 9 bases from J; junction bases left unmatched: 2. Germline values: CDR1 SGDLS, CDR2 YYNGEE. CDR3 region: CASSEGTGGSPLHF. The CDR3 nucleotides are TGTGCCAGCAGCGAGGGGACAGGGGGTTCACCCCTCCACTTT.

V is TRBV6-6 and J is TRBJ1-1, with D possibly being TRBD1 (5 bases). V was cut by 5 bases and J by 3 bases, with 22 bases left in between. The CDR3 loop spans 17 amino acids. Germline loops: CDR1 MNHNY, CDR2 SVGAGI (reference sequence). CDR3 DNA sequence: TGTGCCAGCAGTCCGATGATGGGGGGTCATCAGTACACTGAAGCTTTCTTT. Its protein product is CASSPMMGGHQYTEAFF.

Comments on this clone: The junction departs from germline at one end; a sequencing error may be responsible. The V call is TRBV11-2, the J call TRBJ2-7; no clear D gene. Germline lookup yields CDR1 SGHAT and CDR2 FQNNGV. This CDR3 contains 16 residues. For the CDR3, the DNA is TGTGCCAGCAGTTTAGACGGGTTTGGCCCAGACTACGAGCAGTACTTC. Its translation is CASSLDGFGPDYEQYF.

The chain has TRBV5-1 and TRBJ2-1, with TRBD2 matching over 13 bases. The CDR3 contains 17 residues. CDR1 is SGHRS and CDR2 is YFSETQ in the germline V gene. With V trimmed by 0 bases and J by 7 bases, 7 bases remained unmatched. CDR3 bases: TGCGCCAGCAGCTTGGCCCGACTAGCGGGGGGTATGAATGAGCAGTTCTTC. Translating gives CASSLARLAGGMNEQFF.

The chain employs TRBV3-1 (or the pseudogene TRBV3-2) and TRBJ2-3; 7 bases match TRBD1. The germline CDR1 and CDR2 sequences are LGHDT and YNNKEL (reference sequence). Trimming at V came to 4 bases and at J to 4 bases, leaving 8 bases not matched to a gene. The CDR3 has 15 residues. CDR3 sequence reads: CASSRTTGWADTQYF. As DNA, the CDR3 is TGTGCCAGCAGCCGGACGACAGGGTGGGCAGATACGCAGTATTTT.

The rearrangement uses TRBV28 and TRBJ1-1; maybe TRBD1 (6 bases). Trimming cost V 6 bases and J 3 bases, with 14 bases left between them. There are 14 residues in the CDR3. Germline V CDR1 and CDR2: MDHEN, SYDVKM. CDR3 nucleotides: TGTGCCAGCAGGCATGGGGGGGCCGACACTGAAGCTTTCTTT. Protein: CASRHGGADTEAFF.

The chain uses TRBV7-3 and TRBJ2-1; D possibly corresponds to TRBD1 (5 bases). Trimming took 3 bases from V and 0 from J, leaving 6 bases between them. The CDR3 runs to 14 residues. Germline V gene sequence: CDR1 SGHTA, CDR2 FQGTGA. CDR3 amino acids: CASSFRDSYNEQFF. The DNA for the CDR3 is TGTGCCAGCAGCTTCAGGGACTCCTACAATGAGCAGTTCTTC.

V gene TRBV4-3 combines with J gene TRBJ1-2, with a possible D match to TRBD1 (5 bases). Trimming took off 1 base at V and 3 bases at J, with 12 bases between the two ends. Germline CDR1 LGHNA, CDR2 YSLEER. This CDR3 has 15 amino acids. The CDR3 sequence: CASSQGGGEDYGYTF. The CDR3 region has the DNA TGCGCCAGCAGCCAAGGTGGGGGGGAAGACTATGGCTACACCTTC.

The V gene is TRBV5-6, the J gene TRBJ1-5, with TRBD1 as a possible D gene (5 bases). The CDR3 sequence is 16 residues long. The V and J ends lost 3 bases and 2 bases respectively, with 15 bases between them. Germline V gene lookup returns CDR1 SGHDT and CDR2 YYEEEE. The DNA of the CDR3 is TGTGCCAGCAGCTGGGGACTCGGGTCAGGCAATCAGCCCCAGCATTTT. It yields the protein CASSWGLGSGNQPQHF. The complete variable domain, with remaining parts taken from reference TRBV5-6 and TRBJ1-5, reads DAGVTQSPTHLIKTRGQQVTLRCSPKSGHDTVSWYQQALGQGPQFIFQYYEEEERQRGNFPDRFSGHQFPNYSSELNVNALLLGDSALYLCASSWGLGSGNQPQHFGDGTRLSIL.

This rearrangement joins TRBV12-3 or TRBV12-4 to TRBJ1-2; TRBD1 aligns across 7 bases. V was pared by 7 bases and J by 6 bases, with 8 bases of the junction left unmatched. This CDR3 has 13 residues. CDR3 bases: TGTGCCAGCACCCCCGGGACAGCAAATGGCTACACCTTC. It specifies CASTPGTANGYTF.

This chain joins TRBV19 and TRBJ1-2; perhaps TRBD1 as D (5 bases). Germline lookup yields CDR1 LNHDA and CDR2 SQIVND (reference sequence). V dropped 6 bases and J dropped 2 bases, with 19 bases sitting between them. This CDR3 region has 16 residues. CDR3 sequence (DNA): TGTGCCAGTAGAGCGCCCTCCAGGGAATTGAACTATGGCTACACCTTC. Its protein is CASRAPSRELNYGYTF.

CDR3 amino acids: CASIGLPGQVGPGANVLTF. The DNA of the CDR3 is TGTGCCAGCATTGGGCTGCCGGGACAGGTGGGCCCTGGGGCCAACGTCCTGACTTTC. V and J are TRBV28 and TRBJ2-6, with 8 bases that match TRBD1. Trimming removed 7 bases from V and 2 bases from J; junction bases left unmatched: 16. Germline CDR1 reads MDHEN; CDR2 reads SYDVKM. The CDR3 is made up of 19 amino acids.

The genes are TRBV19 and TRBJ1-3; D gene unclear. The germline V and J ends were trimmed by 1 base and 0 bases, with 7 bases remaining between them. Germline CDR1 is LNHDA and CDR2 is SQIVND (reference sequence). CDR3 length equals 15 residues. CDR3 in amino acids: CASSIGGSSGNTIYF. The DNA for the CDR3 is TGTGCCAGTAGTATAGGAGGGAGCTCTGGAAACACCATATATTTT.

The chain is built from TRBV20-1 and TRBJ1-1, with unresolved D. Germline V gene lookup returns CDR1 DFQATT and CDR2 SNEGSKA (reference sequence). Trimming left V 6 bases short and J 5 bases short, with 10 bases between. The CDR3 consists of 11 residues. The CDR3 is CSALTGTEAFF. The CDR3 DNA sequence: TGCAGTGCGCTGACGGGGACTGAAGCTTTCTTT.

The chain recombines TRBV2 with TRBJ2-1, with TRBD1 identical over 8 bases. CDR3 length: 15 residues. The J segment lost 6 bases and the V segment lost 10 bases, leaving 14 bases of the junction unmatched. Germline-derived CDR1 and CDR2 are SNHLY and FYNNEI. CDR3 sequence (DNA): TGTGCCAATACCAAAACCGGGACAGGACTCAATGAGCAGTTCTTC. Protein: CANTKTGTGLNEQFF.

As DNA, the CDR3 is TGTGCCAGCAGTTACGGAGATAGCAATCAGCCCCAGCATTTT. Translated, it gives CASSYGDSNQPQHF. The chain links TRBV6-5 to TRBJ1-5; D is undetermined. The germline gives CDR1 MNHEY, CDR2 SVGAGI. V dropped 2 bases and J dropped 0 bases, with 5 bases sitting between them. This CDR3 has 14 residues.

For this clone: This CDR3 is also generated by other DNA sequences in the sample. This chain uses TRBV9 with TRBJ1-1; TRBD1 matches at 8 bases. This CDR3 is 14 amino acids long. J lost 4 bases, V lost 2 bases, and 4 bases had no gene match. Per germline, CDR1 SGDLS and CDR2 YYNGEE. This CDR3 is CASSVGQGSTEAFF. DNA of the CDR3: TGTGCCAGCAGCGTCGGACAGGGTTCCACTGAAGCTTTCTTT.